This T cell receptor beta chain came from a study of siplizumab effects on memory and regulatory T cells. The V gene's germline CDR1 is MNHEY and CDR2 SVGAGI. There are 14 residues in the CDR3. With 2 bases removed from V and 4 bases from J, the gap between germline ends came to 10 bases. Measured with immunoSEQ multiplex PCR; TCRdb has only the in-frame clones, and not every one. Of about 110,000 clones listed, roughly nine tenths are singletons. Whole-study results and caveats: Versus under 35% in controls, the mappable alloreactive CD4+ clones averaged around 68% Treg-derived with siplizumab.

Points on this clone: Its antigen is as yet unknown.

This sequence originates from a human donor in good health. The sequenced material came from Tregs sorted from blood. The rearrangement uses TRBV6-5 and TRBJ2-3; the D call may be TRBD1 or TRBD2 (5 bases each). CDR3 nucleotide sequence: TGTGCCAGCAGTTACGCGAGGGGTTCAGATACGCAGTATTTT. Translating it yields CASSYARGSDTQYF.